This T cell receptor beta chain was sequenced during a study of cytomegalovirus exposure and HLA in healthy donors. About the research overall: Unique TCRs numbering approximately 81 million, obtained from HLA-typed donors, made up an early data release. Ancestry clustering placed around four fifths of 300 to 400 genotyped donors in the Caucasian-associated cluster.

Points from the study as a whole: Productive status was seen about 90% or about 30% of the time for most TCR beta V segments in an earlier analysis. In a later analysis, across HLA loci, associated TCR counts were highest for DRB1, lowest for HLA-C.

60 Vbeta and 13 Jbeta primers were used in PCR. TCRdb's copy holds only in-frame clones and misses some; the assay was immunoSEQ multiplex PCR. This table has 150,000 to 200,000 clones, about four fifths appearing once. Germline V gives CDR1 GTSNPN, CDR2 SVGIG (reference sequence). The CDR3 has 14 residues. V was clipped by 3 bases and J by 8 bases, with 19 bases between them. In regard to this clone: Its specificity is not known.

The chain uses TRBV30 and TRBJ1-2; no definite D call. The TCR originated in a young man in good health and CMV-seronegative. Sequenced material: PBMCs. CDR3 in amino acids: CAWSPVGRIDGYTF. CDR3 nucleotide sequence: TGTGCCTGGAGCCCGGTAGGGAGAATCGACGGCTACACCTTC.